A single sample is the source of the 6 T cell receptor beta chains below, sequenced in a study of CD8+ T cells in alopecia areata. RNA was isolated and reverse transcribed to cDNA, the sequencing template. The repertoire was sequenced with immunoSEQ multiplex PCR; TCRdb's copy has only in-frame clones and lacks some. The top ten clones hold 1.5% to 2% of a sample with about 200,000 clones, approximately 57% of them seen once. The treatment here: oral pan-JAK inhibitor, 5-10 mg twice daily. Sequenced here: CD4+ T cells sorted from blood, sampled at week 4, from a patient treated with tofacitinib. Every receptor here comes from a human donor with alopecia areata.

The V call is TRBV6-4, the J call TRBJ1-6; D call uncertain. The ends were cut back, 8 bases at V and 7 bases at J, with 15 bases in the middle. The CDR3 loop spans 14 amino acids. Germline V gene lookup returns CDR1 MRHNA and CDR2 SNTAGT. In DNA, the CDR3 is TGTGCCAGCTCAGCGAAACCTGGGAATTCACCCCTCCACTTT. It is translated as CASSAKPGNSPLHF.

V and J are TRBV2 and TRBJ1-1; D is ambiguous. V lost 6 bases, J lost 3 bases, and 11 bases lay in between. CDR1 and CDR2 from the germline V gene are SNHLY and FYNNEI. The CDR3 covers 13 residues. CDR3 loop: CASSRNSDTEAFF. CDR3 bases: TGTGCCAGCAGCCGCAACTCCGACACTGAAGCTTTCTTT.

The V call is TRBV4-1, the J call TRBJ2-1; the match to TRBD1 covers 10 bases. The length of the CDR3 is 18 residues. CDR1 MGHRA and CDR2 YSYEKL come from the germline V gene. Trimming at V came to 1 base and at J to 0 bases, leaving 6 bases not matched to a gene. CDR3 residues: CASSQGRDRGDSYNEQFF. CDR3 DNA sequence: TGCGCCAGCAGCCAAGGAAGGGACAGGGGCGACTCCTACAATGAGCAGTTCTTC.

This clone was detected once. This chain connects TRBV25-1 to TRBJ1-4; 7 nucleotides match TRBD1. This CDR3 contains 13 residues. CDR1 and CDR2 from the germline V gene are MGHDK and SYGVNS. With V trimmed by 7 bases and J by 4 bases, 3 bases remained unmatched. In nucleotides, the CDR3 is TGTGCCAGCAACAGGGGTGGTAATGAAAAACTGTTTTTT. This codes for CASNRGGNEKLFF.

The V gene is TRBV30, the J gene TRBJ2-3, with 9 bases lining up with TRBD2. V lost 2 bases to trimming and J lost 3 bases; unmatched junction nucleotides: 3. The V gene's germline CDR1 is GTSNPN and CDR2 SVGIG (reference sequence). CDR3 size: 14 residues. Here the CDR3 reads CAWSLTSGTDTQYF. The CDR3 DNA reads TGTGCCTGGAGTCTTACTAGCGGGACAGATACGCAGTATTTT.

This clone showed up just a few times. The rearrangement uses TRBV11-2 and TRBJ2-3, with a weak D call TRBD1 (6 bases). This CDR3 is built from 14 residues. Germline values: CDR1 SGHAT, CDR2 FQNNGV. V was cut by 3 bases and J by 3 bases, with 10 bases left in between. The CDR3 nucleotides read TGTGCCAGCAGCTTCCTACAGGGTACAGATACGCAGTATTTT. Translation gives CASSFLQGTDTQYF.